The clone carrying this TCR beta chain was seen a single time. The entry originates in a study of blood T cell repertoires in COVID-19. Study details: The study drew acute and convalescent COVID-19 samples from the United States, Italy and Spain. Sources were T cells, B-cell-depleted T cells, or PBMCs; the material itself was cDNA or gDNA.

Source study methods: Counts of nucleated cells, estimated from reference gene primer amplification, were obtained. Using immunoSEQ multiplex PCR, the repertoire was profiled, and TCRdb retains in-frame clones only, with some absent. The DNA was the basis for D and trimming; V, J and clone size are from that table. The sample holds some 280,000 clones, 85% seen once. Deletions cut 4 bases from V and 8 bases from J, with 24 bases between. The CDR3 has 17 residues. Germline assignment: CDR1 LGHNT and CDR2 FRNRAP. This receptor was identified in a woman between 50 and 59 years old with active or convalescent COVID-19. Sequences were obtained from peripheral blood. The chain links TRBV12-5 to TRBJ2-1, with a tentative D call TRBD1 (6 bases). The CDR3 protein is CASGSSAARDTSYEQFF. The CDR3 bases are TGTGCTAGTGGTTCCTCAGCCGCCAGGGACACATCATATGAGCAGTTCTTC.